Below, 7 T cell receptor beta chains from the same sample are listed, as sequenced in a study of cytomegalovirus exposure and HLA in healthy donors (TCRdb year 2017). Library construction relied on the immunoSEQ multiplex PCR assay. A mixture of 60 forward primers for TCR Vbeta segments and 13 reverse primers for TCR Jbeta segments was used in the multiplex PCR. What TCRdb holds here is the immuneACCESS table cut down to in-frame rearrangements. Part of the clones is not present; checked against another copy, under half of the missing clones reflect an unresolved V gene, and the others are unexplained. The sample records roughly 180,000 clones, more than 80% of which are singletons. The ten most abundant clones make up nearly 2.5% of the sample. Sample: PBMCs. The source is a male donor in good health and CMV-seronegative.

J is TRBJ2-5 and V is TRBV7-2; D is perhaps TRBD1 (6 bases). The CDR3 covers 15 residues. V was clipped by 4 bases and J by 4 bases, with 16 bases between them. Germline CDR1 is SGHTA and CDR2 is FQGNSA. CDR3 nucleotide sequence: TGTGCCAGCAGCTCGCCCTCTGGGACATTAGAGACCCAGTACTTC. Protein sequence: CASSSPSGTLETQYF.

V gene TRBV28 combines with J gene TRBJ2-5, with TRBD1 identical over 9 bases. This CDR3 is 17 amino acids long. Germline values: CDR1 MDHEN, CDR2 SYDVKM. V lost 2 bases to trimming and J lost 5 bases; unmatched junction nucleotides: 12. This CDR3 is CASSLQGTGRFKETQYF. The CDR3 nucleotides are TGTGCCAGCAGTTTACAGGGGACAGGGAGGTTTAAGGAGACCCAGTACTTC.

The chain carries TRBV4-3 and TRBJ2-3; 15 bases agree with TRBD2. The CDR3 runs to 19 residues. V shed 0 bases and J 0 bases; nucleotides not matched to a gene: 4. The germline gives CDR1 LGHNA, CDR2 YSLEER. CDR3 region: CASSQDHGTSGGSTDTQYF. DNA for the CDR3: TGCGCCAGCAGCCAAGATCATGGGACTAGCGGGGGGAGCACAGATACGCAGTATTTT.

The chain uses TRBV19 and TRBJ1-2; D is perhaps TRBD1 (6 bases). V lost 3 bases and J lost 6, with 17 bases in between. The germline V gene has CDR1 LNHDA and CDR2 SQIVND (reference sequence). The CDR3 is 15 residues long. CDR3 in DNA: TGTGCCAGTAGTATCACAGTTCGGGGGGCTGATGGCTACACCTTC. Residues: CASSITVRGADGYTF.

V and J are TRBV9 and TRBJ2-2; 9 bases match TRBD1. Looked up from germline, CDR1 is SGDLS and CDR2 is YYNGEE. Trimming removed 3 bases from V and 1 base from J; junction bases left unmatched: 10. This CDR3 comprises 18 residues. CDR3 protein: CASSALPTGGRNTGELFF. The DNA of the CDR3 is TGTGCCAGCAGCGCCCTCCCAACAGGGGGCAGGAACACCGGGGAGCTGTTTTTT.

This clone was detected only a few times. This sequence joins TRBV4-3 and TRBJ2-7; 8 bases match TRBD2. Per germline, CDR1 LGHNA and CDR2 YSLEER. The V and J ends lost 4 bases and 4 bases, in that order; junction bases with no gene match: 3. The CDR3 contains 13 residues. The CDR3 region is CASSLSSGYEQYF. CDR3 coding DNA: TGCGCCAGCAGCCTTTCTAGCGGGTACGAGCAGTACTTC.

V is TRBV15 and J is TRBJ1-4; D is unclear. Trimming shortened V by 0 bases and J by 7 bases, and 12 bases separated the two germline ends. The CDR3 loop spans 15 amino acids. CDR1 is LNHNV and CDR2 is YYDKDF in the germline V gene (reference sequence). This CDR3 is CATSREEGTIEKLFF. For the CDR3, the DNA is TGTGCCACCAGCAGAGAAGAGGGAACGATTGAAAAACTGTTTTTT.